These T cell receptor beta chains were read from a single sample in a study of T cell responses to AZD1222 COVID-19 vaccine. Generated by immunoSEQ multiplex PCR, the TCRdb table keeps only in-frame clones and is missing some. The sample has about 150,000 clones; roughly 90% are singletons. The sample in question was peripheral blood, obtained 28 days after the second AZD1222 dose. These receptors all come from an adult who received the AZD1222 COVID-19 vaccine. Both conserved end residues are part of each CDR3.

TRBJ2-7,TRBV7-9,CASSLLTGYEQYF
TRBJ2-5,TRBV10-2,CASRPVSQETQYF
TRBJ2-7,TRBV30,CAWRTGTGVDHLPYEQYF
TRBJ1-1,TRBV3-1/TRBV3-2,CASSHQDRGNTEAFF
TRBJ1-1,TRBV19,CASSIRGNTEAFF
TRBJ1-1,TRBV15,CATSRDSPVAEAFF
TRBJ2-1,TRBV5-1,CASSRGLAGLSSYNEQFF
TRBJ2-3,TRBV7-3,CASSLSPDADTQYF
TRBJ2-7,TRBV7-2,CASTGEGPGYEQYF
TRBJ1-5,TRBV10-3,CAIRSYSNQPQHF
TRBJ2-1,TRBV3-1/TRBV3-2,CASSPPGLAASNEQFF
TRBJ1-1,TRBV19,CASSIDRFFAEAFF
TRBJ2-5,TRBV30,CAWSVSETQYF
TRBJ2-7,TRBV29-1,CSVTRDFSYEQYF
TRBJ2-2,TRBV5-4,CASSLNRGNTGELFF
TRBJ1-2,TRBV19,CASSMGQGLYGYTF
TRBJ1-1,TRBV7-8,CASSLFQNTEAFF
TRBJ1-5,TRBV28,CASSPRGGRQPQHF
TRBJ1-4,TRBV28,CASSSTQGLNEKLFF
TRBJ2-5,TRBV9,CASSLGTSGQETQYF
TRBJ2-7,TRBV5-4,CASSLGQGGTYEQYF
TRBJ1-1,TRBV30,CAWSVTHEAFF
TRBJ2-2,TRBV2,CASSIAGTNTGELFF
TRBJ2-3,TRBV5-1,CASSLVFRATTDTQYF
TRBJ2-1,TRBV27,CASSFPGVPNEQFF
TRBJ2-7,TRBV2,CASSEAGRSSYEQYF
TRBJ2-1,TRBV7-6,CASSRGRSTYNEQFF
TRBJ2-1,TRBV5-1,CASSSRPLNEQFF
TRBJ2-5,TRBV5-8,CASSLDRGRAAETQYF
TRBJ1-2,TRBV29-1,CSVDHYGGTENYGYTF
TRBJ2-7,TRBV30,CAWSAGQGYEQYF
TRBJ1-5,TRBV19,CASSQGMSQPQHF
TRBJ2-2,TRBV29-1,CSVVPRVPWDRGITGELFF
TRBJ2-7,TRBV6-5,CASSYTGLAGEQYF
TRBJ1-1,TRBV7-8,CASATDGWDTEAFF
TRBJ2-2,TRBV19,CASSRTSGANTGELFF
TRBJ1-4,TRBV3-1/TRBV3-2,CASSQGPGPTNEKLFF
TRBJ2-7,TRBV5-8,CASSLDRGTYEQYF
TRBJ2-1,TRBV5-5,CASSLGRTRNEQFF
TRBJ2-7,TRBV6-5,CAIGQGAYEQYF
TRBJ2-7,TRBV24-1,CATSDSMTGTGVNEQYF
TRBJ1-2,TRBV5-1,CASSVYSPREGYTF
TRBJ1-2,TRBV3-1/TRBV3-2,CASSQGSATGSYGYTF
TRBJ1-1,TRBV7-9,CASSSLTGGAEAFF
TRBJ2-7,TRBV21-1,CASSKRGLYEQYF
TRBJ2-3,TRBV19,CASSILAGGPPDTQYF
TRBJ2-2,TRBV6-4,CASSVGGVDTGELFF
TRBJ2-7,TRBV7-2,CAGVRGSNYEQYF
TRBJ2-3,TRBV5-1,CASSLGLAGVLDTQYF
TRBJ1-2,TRBV27,CASSRLGATEWGYTF
TRBJ2-3,TRBV2,CASRPGLAGGTDTQYF
TRBJ1-2,TRBV28,CASSPGTLSGGYTF
TRBJ2-1,TRBV29-1,CSVRMDSNSPQFF
TRBJ2-7,TRBV27,CASSLSIFGSSYEQYF
TRBJ1-2,TRBV9,CASSPNEGRNYGYTF
TRBJ2-3,TRBV20-1,CSAITTDTQYF
TRBJ1-4,TRBV7-2,CASSPKVYGGMWTNEKLFF
TRBJ1-1,TRBV11-2,CASSFRRPNTEAFF
TRBJ2-2,TRBV27,CASSARGRSTGELFF